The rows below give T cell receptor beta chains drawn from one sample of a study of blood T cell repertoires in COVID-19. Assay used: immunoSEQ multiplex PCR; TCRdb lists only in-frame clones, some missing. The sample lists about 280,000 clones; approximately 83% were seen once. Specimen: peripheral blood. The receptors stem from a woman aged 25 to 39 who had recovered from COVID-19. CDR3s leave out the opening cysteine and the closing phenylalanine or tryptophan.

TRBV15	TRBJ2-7	ATSRGGDSYEQY
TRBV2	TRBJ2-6	ASSEARGSSGANVLT
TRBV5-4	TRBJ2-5	ASSDPSRGETQY
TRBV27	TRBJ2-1	ASSLLGGGGPYNEQF
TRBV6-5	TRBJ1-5	ASRRGGGNQPQH
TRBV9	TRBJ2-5	ASSVTSVGETQY
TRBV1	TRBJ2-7	TSSQDNGGGESYEQY
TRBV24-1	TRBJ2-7	ATSGPTGTGFYEQY
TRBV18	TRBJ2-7	ASSPLGQGVYEQY
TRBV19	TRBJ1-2	ASSIDRGDRTYT
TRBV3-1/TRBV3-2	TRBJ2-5	ASSQEGAQETQY
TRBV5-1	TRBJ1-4	AINAQGGRIANEKLF
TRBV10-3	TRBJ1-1	AISELQGNTEAF
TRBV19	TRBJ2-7	ASSFRPGDEQY
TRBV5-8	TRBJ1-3	ASSLTYGTALHSSGNTIY
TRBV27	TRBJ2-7	ASKVAGGNEQY
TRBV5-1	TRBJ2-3	ASSYGTGDTDTQY
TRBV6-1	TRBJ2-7	ASSDPRGSYEQY
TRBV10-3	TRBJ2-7	AISEEGSASYEQY
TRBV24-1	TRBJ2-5	ATGQGAGGPQETQY
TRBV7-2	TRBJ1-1	ASSLEVWAGGIDTEAF
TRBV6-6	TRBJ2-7	ASSYGTSGTYEQY
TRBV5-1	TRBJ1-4	ASSTGGTDNEKLF
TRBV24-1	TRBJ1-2	ATSDAYQQGTYGYT
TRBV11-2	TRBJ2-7	ASSRPGLTQRGEQY
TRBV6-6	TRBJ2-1	ASSSGSYNEQF
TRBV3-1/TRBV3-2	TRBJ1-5	ASSHKGAGQPQH
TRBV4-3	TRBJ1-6	ASSQDQGDGFFYNSPLH
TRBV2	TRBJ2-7	ASTQITGTHEQY
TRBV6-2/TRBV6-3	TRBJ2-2	ASSYSIFGTSNTGELF
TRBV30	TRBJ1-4	AYKTVTNEKLF
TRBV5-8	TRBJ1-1	ASSLVAVEAF
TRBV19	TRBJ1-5	ASRKEWTAYQPQH
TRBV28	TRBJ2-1	ASRRAGGGYNEQF
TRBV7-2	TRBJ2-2	ASGQGAGGSNTGELF
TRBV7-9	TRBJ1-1	ASSLDSSPNTEAF
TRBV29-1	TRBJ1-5	SGREGNQPQH
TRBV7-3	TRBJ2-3	ASSFGDTQY
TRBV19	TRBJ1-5	ASSIDSYSNQPQH
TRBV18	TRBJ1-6	ASSTDRVINSPLH
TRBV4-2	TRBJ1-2	ASSQEIGVVGYT
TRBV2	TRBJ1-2	ASSDRQGASGYT
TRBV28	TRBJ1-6	ASRSAALH
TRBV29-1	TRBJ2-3	SVESGTSIADTQY
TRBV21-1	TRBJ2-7	ASSKIEQY
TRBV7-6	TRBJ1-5	ASSLNPAAGLNQPQH
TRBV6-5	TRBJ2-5	ASSYPGMQETQY
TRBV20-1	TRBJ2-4	SASSGSGDIQY
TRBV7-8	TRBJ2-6	ASSLAYGTRALSGVDVLT
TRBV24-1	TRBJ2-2	ATSARAANTGELF
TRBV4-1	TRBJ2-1	ASNGGSGRVNEQF
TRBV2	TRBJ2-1	ASRTTGTSGKHYNEQF
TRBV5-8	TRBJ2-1	ASSLRSGRSYNEQF